The entry that follows covers one T cell receptor beta chain sequence. Its matching antigen is unknown. From RNA transcripts, TCR beta CDR3 regions were amplified. A first-round RT-PCR of the TCR CDR3 used the HTBI primer set. TCRdb ran MiXCR on the multiplex PCR reads and lists one entry per CDR3 protein. The sample comprises approximately 560,000 distinct CDR3 sequences, roughly 50% of which are singletons, and 8.2% rests with the top ten. The sample belongs to a study of T cells in Graves' hyperthyroidism and ophthalmopathy. Study results and caveats: In blood, most of the thyroid clonotypes expanded above 0.001 were also present.

V was pared by 3 bases and J by 3 bases, with 9 bases between. This CDR3 is built from 14 residues. This receptor was identified in a woman under 30 with Graves' hyperthyroidism. Sequencing was done on a sample of peripheral blood or thyroid tissue (not recorded which). This chain links TRBV12-3 or TRBV12-4 with TRBJ1-5; D gene ambiguous. CDR3 sequence reads: CASSLYSTNQPQHF. For the CDR3, the DNA is TGTGCCAGCAGTTTGTATAGTACCAATCAGCCCCAGCATTTT.